This T cell receptor beta chain is drawn from a study of CD8+ T cells in alopecia areata. Sample treatment: oral pan-JAK inhibitor, 5-10 mg twice daily. After isolation, RNA underwent reverse transcription to generate cDNA as the sequencing template. The table came from immunoSEQ multiplex PCR; TCRdb's copy has only in-frame clones and leaves some out. This sample has over 150,000 clones, with about 53% found just once. Germline lookup yields CDR1 SNHLY and CDR2 FYNNEI. There are 13 residues in the CDR3. Trimming cost V 2 bases and J 0 bases, with 5 bases left between them. The rearrangement links TRBV2 to TRBJ2-7, with no clear D. Sample: CD8+ T cells sorted from blood, taken at week 24, from a patient treated with tofacitinib. This receptor was obtained from a human donor with alopecia areata. The CDR3 region is CASSERVSYEQYF. The CDR3 coding sequence is TGTGCCAGCAGTGAAAGAGTCTCCTACGAGCAGTACTTC.